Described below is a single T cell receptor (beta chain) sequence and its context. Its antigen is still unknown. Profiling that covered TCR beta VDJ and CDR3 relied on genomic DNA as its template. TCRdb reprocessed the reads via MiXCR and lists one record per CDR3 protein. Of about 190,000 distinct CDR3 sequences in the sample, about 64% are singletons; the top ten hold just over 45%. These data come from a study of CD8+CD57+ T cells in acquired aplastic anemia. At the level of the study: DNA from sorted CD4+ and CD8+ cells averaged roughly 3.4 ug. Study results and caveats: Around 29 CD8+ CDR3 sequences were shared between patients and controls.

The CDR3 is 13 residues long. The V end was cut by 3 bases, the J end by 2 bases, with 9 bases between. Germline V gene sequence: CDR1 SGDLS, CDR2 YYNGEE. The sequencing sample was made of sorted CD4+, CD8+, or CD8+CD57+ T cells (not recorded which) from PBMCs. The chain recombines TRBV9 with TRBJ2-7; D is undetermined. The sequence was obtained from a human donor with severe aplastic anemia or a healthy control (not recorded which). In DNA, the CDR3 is TGTGCCAGCAGCGATGACGGAACCTACGAGCAGTACTTC. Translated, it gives CASSDDGTYEQYF.